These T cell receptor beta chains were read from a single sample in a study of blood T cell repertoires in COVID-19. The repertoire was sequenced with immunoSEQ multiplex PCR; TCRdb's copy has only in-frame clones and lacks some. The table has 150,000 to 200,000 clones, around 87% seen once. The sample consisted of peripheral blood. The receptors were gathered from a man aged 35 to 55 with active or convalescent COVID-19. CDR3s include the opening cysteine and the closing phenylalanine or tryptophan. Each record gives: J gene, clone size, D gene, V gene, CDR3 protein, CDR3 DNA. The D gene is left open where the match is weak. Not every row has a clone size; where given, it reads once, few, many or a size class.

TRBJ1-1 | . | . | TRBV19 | CASSMGRVNTEAFF | TGTGCCAGTAGTATGGGCAGGGTGAACACTGAAGCTTTCTTT
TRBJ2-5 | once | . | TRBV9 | CASSIQGNSETQYF | TGTGCCAGCAGTATACAGGGTAATTCGGAGACCCAGTACTTC
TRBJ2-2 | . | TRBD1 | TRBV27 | CASSLLTTGGANTGELFF | TGTGCCAGCAGTCTATTAACGACAGGGGGAGCGAACACCGGGGAGCTGTTTTTT
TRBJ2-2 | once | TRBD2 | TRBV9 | CASSVALAGNTGELFF | TGTGCCAGCAGCGTAGCACTAGCGGGGAACACCGGGGAGCTGTTTTTT
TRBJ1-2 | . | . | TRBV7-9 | CASISPAAGWSGYTF | TGTGCCAGCATCTCCCCCGCGGCGGGGTGGAGTGGCTACACCTTC
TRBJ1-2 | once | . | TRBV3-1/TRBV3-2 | CASSQGAPHGYTF | TGTGCCAGCAGCCAGGGGGCCCCTCATGGCTACACCTTC
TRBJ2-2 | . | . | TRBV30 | CAWTPGAGELFF | TGTGCCTGGACTCCAGGGGCCGGGGAGCTGTTTTTT
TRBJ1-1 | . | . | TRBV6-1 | CASSEGIGQFRGTEAFF | TGTGCCAGCAGTGAGGGCATCGGACAGTTCAGAGGCACTGAAGCTTTCTTT
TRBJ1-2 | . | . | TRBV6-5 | CASRYSSARGYTF | TGTGCCAGCAGATATAGTTCCGCGCGGGGCTACACCTTC
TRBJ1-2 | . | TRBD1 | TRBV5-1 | CASSLGRGPDGYTF | TGCGCCAGCAGCTTGGGCAGGGGGCCAGATGGCTACACCTTC
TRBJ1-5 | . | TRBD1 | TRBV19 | CASSTTGPNQPQHF | TGTGCCAGTAGTACGACAGGGCCGAATCAGCCCCAGCATTTT
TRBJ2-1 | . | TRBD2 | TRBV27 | CASSPPSFSGGEQFF | TGTGCCAGCAGTCCCCCCTCGTTCAGCGGGGGGGAGCAGTTCTTC
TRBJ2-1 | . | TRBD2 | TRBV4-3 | CASSQDLSGGAFLVNEQFF | TGCGCCAGCAGCCAAGATCTATCCGGGGGGGCCTTTTTGGTCAATGAGCAGTTCTTC
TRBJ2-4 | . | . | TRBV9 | CASSVGTQGNQNIQYF | TGTGCCAGCAGCGTAGGTACCCAGGGGAACCAAAACATTCAGTACTTC
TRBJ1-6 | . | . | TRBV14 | CASSQTPGEMGYNSPLHF | TGTGCCAGCAGCCAAACACCTGGGGAGATGGGGTATAATTCACCCCTCCACTTT
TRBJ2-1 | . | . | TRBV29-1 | CSVVFSTENNEQFF | TGCAGCGTTGTGTTTAGTACTGAAAACAATGAGCAGTTCTTC
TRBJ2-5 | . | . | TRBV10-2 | CASSDPGKETQYF | TGCGCCAGCAGTGATCCGGGGAAAGAGACCCAGTACTTC
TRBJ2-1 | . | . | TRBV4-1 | CASRKHNEQFF | TGCGCCAGCAGAAAACATAATGAGCAGTTCTTC
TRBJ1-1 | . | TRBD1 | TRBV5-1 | CASSLATLDRGSSEAFF | TGCGCCAGCAGCTTGGCCACGCTAGACAGGGGATCCTCTGAAGCTTTCTTT
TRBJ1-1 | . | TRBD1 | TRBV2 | CASSDGTGGWTEAFF | TGTGCCAGCAGTGATGGGACAGGGGGGTGGACTGAAGCTTTCTTT
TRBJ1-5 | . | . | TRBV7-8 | CASSAGTHQPQHF | TGTGCCAGCAGCGCCGGGACACATCAGCCCCAGCATTTT
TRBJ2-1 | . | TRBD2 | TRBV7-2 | CASSLRRGTYNEQFF | TGTGCCAGCAGCTTACGGCGGGGGACCTACAATGAGCAGTTCTTC
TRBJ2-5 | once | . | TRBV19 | CASSMGGVGRQETQYF | TGTGCCAGTAGTATGGGAGGCGTTGGGCGCCAAGAGACCCAGTACTTC
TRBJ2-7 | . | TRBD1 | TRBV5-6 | CASSFTGTDSYEQYF | TGTGCCAGCAGCTTTACCGGGACAGACTCCTACGAGCAGTACTTC
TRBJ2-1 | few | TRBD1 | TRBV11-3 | CASSSGQGNEQFF | TGTGCCAGCAGCTCCGGACAGGGCAATGAGCAGTTCTTC
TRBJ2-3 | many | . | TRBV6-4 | CASSEGEGATDTQYF | TGTGCCAGCAGTGAGGGAGAGGGAGCCACAGATACGCAGTATTTT
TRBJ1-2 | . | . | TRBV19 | CASAPGNYGYTF | TGTGCCAGTGCCCCGGGAAACTATGGCTACACCTTC
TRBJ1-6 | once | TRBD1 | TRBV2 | CASTTDRANSPLHF | TGTGCCAGCACTACGGACAGGGCCAATTCACCCCTCCACTTT
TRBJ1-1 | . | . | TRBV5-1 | CASSSRAEAFF | TGCGCCAGCAGCTCTCGGGCTGAAGCTTTCTTT
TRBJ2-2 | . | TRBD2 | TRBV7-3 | CASSLTAAGGDTGELFF | TGTGCCAGCAGCTTAACGGCAGCGGGGGGCGACACCGGGGAGCTGTTTTTT
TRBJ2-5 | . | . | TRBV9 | CASSPTGTQETQYF | TGTGCCAGCAGCCCTACCGGGACACAAGAGACCCAGTACTTC
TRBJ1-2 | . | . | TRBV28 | CASSLTDSSYGYTF | TGTGCCAGCAGTTTAACCGATAGTTCCTATGGCTACACCTTC
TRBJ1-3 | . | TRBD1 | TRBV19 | CASRTTGSSGNTIYF | TGTGCCAGCCGGACGACAGGGAGCTCTGGAAACACCATATATTTT
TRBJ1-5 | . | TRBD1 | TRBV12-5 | CASGFDKARTGALSNQPQHF | TGTGCTAGTGGTTTTGATAAGGCTAGGACAGGAGCCCTATCAAATCAGCCCCAGCATTTT
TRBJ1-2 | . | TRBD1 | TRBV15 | CATSRTGGYGYTF | TGTGCCACCAGCAGAACAGGGGGTTATGGCTACACCTTC
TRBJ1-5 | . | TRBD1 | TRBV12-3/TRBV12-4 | CASRGTGNQPQHF | TGTGCCAGCAGAGGGACAGGAAATCAGCCCCAGCATTTT
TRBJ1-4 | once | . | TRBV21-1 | CASSKEEVGTGGEKLFF | TGTGCCAGCAGCAAAGAGGAAGTCGGGACAGGGGGGGAAAAACTGTTTTTT
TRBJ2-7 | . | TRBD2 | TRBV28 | CASSLSTSDTGEQYF | TGTGCCAGCAGTTTATCTACTAGCGATACGGGCGAGCAGTACTTC
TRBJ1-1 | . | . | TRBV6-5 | CASSYSADWITEAFF | TGTGCCAGCAGTTACTCGGCGGACTGGATCACTGAAGCTTTCTTT
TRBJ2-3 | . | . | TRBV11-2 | CASSPNSGSTDTQYF | TGTGCCAGCAGCCCGAACAGCGGAAGCACAGATACGCAGTATTTT
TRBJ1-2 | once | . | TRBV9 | CASSLTGAGNYGYTF | TGTGCCAGCAGCTTAACCGGAGCAGGGAACTATGGCTACACCTTC
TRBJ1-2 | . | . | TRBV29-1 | CSVTARRDYGYTF | TGCAGCGTAACGGCACGGCGGGATTATGGCTACACCTTC
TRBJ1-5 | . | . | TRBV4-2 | CASSQGVASGNQPQHF | TGTGCCAGCAGCCAAGGGGTAGCCAGCGGCAATCAGCCCCAGCATTTT
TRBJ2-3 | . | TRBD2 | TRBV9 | CASSPPGGGRTDTQYF | TGTGCCAGCAGCCCCCCGGGGGGGGGCCGCACAGATACGCAGTATTTT